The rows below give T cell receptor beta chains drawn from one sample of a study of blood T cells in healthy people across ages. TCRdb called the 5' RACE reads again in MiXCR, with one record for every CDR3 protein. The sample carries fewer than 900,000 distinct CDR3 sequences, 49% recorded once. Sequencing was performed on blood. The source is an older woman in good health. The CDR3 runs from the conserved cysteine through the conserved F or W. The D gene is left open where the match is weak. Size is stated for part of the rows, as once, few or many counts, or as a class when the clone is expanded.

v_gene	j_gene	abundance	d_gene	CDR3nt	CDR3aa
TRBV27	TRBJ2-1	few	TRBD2	TGTGCCAGCAGTTGGGGGACTAGCCGTTACAATGAGCAGTTCTTC	CASSWGTSRYNEQFF
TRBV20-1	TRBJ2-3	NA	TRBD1	TGCAGCGCTGCTGGGACAGGATCCACAGATACGCAGTATTTT	CSAAGTGSTDTQYF
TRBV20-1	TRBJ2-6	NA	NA	TGCAGTGCTAGTGCTTTCTCTGGGGCCAACGTCCTGACTTTC	CSASAFSGANVLTF
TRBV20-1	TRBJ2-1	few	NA	TGCAGTGCTTCCCCTCGGAATCATGAGCAGTTCTTC	CSASPRNHEQFF
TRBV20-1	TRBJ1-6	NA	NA	TGCAGTGCCAGGACCGGAACAGGCAATTCACCCCTCCACTTT	CSARTGTGNSPLHF
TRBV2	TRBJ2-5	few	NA	TGTGCCAGCAGTGTAGCACCAGGCCAAGAGACCCAGTACTTC	CASSVAPGQETQYF
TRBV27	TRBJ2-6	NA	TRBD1	TGTGCCAGCAGTATTCTGGCTCCGGGACAGGGGTCTGGGGCCAACGTCCTGACTTTC	CASSILAPGQGSGANVLTF
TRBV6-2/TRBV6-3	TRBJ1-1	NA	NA	TGTGCCAGCAGTCCCAGTACAGAGAACACTGAAGCTTTCTTT	CASSPSTENTEAFF
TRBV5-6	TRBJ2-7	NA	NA	TGTGCCAGCAGCTTGGAGGGGGACACAAACTCCTACGAGCAGTACTTC	CASSLEGDTNSYEQYF
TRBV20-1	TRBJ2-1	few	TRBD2	TGCAGTGCTAGAAGGGCAGCGGGAGCAGGCAATGAGCAGTTCTTC	CSARRAAGAGNEQFF
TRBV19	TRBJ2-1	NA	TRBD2	TGTGCCAGTATCCCGACTAGCGGAGATTACAATGAGCAGTTCTTC	CASIPTSGDYNEQFF
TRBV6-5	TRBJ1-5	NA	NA	TGTGCCAGCAGTTACTCGGTTCTGTCCCAGCCCCAGCATTTT	CASSYSVLSQPQHF
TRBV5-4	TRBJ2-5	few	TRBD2	TGTGCCAGCAGCTTCGGGGGGGCTAGCGGGAGAGAGACCCAGTACTTC	CASSFGGASGRETQYF
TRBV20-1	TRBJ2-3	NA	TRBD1	TGCAGTGCCAGGGACAGATTATGGATAGGCGCAGATACGCAGTATTTT	CSARDRLWIGADTQYF
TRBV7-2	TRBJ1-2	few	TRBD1	TGTGCCAGCAGCTTAGGAAGGGACAGGAGCTATGGCTACACCTTC	CASSLGRDRSYGYTF
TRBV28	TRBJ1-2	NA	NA	TGTGCCAGCAGTCTACGCTGGATTGGGTATGGCTACACCTTC	CASSLRWIGYGYTF
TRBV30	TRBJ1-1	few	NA	TGTGCCTGGAGTGTTAGGGGCACTGAAGCTTTCTTT	CAWSVRGTEAFF
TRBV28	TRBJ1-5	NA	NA	TGTGCCAGCAGTCCCCGACCGAATTATAGCAATCAGCCCCAGCATTTT	CASSPRPNYSNQPQHF
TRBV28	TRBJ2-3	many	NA	TGTGCCAGCAGTTTATCGGGTTGGCAGGGCCGTGGCGCAGATACGCAGTATTTT	CASSLSGWQGRGADTQYF
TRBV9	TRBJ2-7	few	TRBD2	TGTGCCAGCAGCGCCCTCGGGACTAGCTCCTACGAGCAGTACTTC	CASSALGTSSYEQYF
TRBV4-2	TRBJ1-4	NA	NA	TGTGCCAGCAGCCAAGGGACAGCTCACAATGAAAAACTGTTTTTT	CASSQGTAHNEKLFF
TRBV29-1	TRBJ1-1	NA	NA	TGCAGCGCGGAAAGGGTACCTGAAGCTTTCTTT	CSAERVPEAFF
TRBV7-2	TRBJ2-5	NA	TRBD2	TGTGCCAGCATACTAGCGGGAGGGCCTCTAGAGACCCAGTACTTC	CASILAGGPLETQYF
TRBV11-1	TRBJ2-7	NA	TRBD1	TGTGCCAGCAGCTCCCGACAGGGGTTCTCGTACGAGCAGTACTTC	CASSSRQGFSYEQYF
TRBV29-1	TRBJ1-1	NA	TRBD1	TGCAGCGTTGAAGGAAGACAGGGGGCCACTGAAGCTTTCTTT	CSVEGRQGATEAFF